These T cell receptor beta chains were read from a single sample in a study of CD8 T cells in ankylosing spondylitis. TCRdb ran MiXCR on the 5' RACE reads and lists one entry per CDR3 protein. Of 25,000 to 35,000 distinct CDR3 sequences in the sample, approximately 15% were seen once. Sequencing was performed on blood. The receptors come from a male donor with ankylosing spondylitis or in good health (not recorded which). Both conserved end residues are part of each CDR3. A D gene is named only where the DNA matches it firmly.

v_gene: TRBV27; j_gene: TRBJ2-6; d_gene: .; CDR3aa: CASSFVGPLGSGANVLTF
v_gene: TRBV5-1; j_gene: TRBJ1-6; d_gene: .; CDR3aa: CASSLSGADSPLHF
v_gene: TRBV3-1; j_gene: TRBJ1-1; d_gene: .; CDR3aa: CASSQIHDTEAFF
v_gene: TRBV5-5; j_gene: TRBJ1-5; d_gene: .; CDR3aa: CASSLEGGRQPQHF
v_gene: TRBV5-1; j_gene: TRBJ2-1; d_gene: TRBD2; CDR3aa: CASSLLAGAHNEQFF
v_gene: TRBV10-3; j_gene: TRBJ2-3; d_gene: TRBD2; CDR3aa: CAISPSSGGVADTQYF
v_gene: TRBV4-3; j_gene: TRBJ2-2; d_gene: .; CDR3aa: CASSQDPSPTLELFF
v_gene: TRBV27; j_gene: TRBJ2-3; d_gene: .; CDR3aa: CASSLSADTQYF
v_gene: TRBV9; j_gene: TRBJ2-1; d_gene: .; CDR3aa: CASSVFGGSNNEQFF
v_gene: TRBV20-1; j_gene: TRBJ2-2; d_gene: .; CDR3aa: CSAPSGVNTGELFF
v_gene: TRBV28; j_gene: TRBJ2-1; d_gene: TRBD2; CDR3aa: CASFSGGAHNEQFF
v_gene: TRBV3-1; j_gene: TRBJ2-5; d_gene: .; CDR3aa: CASSQAESAQYF
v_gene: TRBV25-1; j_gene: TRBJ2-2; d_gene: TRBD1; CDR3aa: CASSVQGMAGELFF
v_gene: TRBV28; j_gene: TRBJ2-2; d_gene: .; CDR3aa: CASRGGTGELFF
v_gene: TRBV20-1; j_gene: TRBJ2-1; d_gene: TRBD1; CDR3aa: CSATVAGGHITEQFF
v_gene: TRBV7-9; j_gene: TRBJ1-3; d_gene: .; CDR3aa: CASSPPMNGNTIYF
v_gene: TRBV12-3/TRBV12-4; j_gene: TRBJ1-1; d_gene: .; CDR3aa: CASSSGHTEAFF
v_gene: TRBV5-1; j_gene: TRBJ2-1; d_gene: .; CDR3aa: CASRLGTQTYNEQFF
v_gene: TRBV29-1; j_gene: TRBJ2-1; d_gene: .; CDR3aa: CSVEAGGSREFF
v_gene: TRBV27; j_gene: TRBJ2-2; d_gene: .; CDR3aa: CASQGRANTGELFF
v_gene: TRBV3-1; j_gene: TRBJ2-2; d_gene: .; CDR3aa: CASSPLGGELFF
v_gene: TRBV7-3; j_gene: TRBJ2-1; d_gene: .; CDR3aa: CASSLLAQLRDSDNEQFF
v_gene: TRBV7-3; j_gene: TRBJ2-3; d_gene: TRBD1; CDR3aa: CASSQDRGVADTQYF
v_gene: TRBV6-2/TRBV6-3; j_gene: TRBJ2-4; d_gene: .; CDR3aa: CASSPGTAKNIQYF
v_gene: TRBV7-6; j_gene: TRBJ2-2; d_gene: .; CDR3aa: CASSIARQNTGELFF
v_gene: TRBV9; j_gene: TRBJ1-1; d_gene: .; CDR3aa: CASSVSEGTEAFF
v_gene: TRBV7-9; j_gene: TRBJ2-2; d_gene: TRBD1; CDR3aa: CASSFRTGGVTNTGELFF
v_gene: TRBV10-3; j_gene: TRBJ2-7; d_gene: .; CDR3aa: CAISPEFGSYEQYF
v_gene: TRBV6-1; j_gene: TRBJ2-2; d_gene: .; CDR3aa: CASGVRTGELFF
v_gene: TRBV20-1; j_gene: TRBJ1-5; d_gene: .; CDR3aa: CSAERQSFNQPQHF
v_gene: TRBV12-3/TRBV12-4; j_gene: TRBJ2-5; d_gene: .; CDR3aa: CASRQGGRTQYF
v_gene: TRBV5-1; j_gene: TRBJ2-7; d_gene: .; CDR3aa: CASSLQGRGHEQYF
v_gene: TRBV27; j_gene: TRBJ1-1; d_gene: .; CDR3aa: CASRPTEAFF
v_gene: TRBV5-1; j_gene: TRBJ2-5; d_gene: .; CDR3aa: CASSFGFRTAEETQYF
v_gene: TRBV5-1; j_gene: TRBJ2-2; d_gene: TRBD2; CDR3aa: CASSPSGGQNTGELFF
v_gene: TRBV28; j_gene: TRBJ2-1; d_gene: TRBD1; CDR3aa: CATKMAGGNEQFF
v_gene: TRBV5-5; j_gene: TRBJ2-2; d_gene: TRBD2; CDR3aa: CASSLAGSGGQNTGELFF
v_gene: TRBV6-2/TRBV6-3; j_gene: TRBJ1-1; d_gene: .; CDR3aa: CASSLLRVSNTEAFF
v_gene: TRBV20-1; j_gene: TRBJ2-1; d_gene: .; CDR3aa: CSARDQGRYNEQFF
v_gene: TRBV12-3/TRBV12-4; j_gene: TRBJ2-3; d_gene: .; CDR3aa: CASSLAGRTDTQYF
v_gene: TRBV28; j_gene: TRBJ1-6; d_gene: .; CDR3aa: CASSSPLGNSPLHF
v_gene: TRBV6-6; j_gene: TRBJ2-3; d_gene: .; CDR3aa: CASRRGGHTDTQYF
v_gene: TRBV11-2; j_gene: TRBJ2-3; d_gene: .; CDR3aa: CASSLFGATDTQYF
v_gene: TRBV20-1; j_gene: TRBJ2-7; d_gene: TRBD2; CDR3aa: CSALEASGSWNEQYF
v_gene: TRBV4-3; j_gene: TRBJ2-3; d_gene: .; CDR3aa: CASSQDTGRVTDTQYF
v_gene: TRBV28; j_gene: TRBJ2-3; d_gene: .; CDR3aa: CASSLWGTDTQYF
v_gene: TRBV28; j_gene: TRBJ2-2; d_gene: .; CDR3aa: CASSPRVYTGELFF
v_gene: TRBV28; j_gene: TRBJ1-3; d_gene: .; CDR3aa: CASSLYGNTIYF
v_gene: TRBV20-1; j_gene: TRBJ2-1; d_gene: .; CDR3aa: CSARGRVPYNEQFF
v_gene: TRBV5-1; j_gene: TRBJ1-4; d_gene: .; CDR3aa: CASSLAPDVNEKLFF